Listed here are 28 T cell receptor beta chains from one sample, sequenced in a study of identical twins. TCRdb re-analysed the 5' RACE reads in MiXCR, keeping a single row per CDR3 protein. The profile shows some 260,000 distinct CDR3 sequences, about 14% of them singletons. Sequencing was done on a sample of memory (CD45RO+) T cells sorted from blood. All receptors come from a woman aged 18-29 years in good health.

This clonotype has a handful of counts. J is TRBJ2-1 and V is TRBV20-1; D possibly corresponds to TRBD2 (5 bases). The germline V gene encodes CDR1 DFQATT and CDR2 SNEGSKA (reference sequence). Between the trimmed V and J ends, which lost 0 bases and 2 bases, there was a span of 8 bases. CDR3 length: 14 residues. This CDR3 reads CSAREDSAYNEQFF. CDR3 in DNA: TGCAGTGCTAGAGAGGATAGCGCCTACAATGAGCAGTTCTTC.

The rearrangement links TRBV5-5 to TRBJ2-4; no clear D gene. This CDR3 is built from 16 residues. V dropped 4 bases and J dropped 0 bases, with 14 bases sitting between them. Germline assignment: CDR1 SGHKS and CDR2 YYEKEE (reference sequence). The CDR3 loop is CASSLGRPLAKNIQYF. The CDR3 region has the DNA TGTGCCAGCAGCCTGGGCCGACCTTTAGCCAAAAACATTCAGTACTTC.

This clonotype was observed many times. The chain joins TRBV28 to TRBJ1-2; 10 nucleotides agree with TRBD1. The CDR3 covers 15 residues. CDR1 is MDHEN and CDR2 is SYDVKM in the germline V gene. The ends lost 5 bases at V and 4 bases at J; junction bases unmatched: 7. In DNA form, the CDR3 reads TGTGCCAGCAGTCTCCCCGGGACAGGGGCCTATGGCTACACCTTC. Its translation is CASSLPGTGAYGYTF.

This clonotype appeared many times. The gene calls are TRBV20-1 and TRBJ2-4; maybe TRBD2 (8 bases). Trimming took 6 bases from V and 11 from J, leaving 14 bases between them. Germline loops: CDR1 DFQATT, CDR2 SNEGSKA (reference sequence). The CDR3 contains 11 residues. This CDR3 reads CSAGTAGVQYF. The CDR3 DNA is TGCAGTGCAGGGACAGCGGGGGTTCAGTACTTC.

The rearrangement uses TRBV5-6 and TRBJ2-2; D could derive from TRBD1 or TRBD2 (5 bases each). The V end was cut by 9 bases, the J end by 6 bases, with 21 bases between. Looked up from germline, CDR1 is SGHDT and CDR2 is YYEEEE. The CDR3 totals 15 residues. The CDR3 nucleotides read TGTGCCATGGGCCCGGGGCTAGTAGGCGCCGGGGAGCTGTTTTTT. Encoded protein: CAMGPGLVGAGELFF.

The J gene is TRBJ2-7, the V gene TRBV10-2, with unresolved D. The CDR3 is made up of 14 amino acids. The germline V and J ends were trimmed by 0 bases and 2 bases, with 8 bases remaining between them. The germline gives CDR1 WSHSY, CDR2 SAAADI. The DNA of the CDR3 is TGCGCCAGCAGTGAGTCGGGCCCTCCCTACGAGCAGTACTTC. This codes for CASSESGPPYEQYF.

A few counts support this clonotype. The chain recombines TRBV5-5 with TRBJ2-4; D is possibly TRBD1 (6 bases). Trimming shortened V by 5 bases and J by 8 bases, and 11 bases separated the two germline ends. Germline CDR1 and CDR2: SGHKS and YYEKEE (reference sequence). The length of the CDR3 is 12 residues. CDR3 DNA: TGTGCCAGCAGTCTACAGGGTGACATTCAGTACTTC. It encodes CASSLQGDIQYF.

This rearrangement joins TRBV12-3 or TRBV12-4 to TRBJ2-3, with TRBD2 identical over 15 bases. The CDR3 has 16 amino acids. The trim removed 6 bases at V and 6 bases at J, leaving 7 bases unmatched. The CDR3: CASSRTSGGAGDTQYF. CDR3 nucleotide sequence: TGTGCCAGCAGCCGGACTAGCGGGGGGGCCGGCGATACGCAGTATTTT.

This clonotype was found many times. The chain recombines TRBV7-2 with TRBJ2-1, with TRBD2 as a possible D gene (6 bases). Germline assignment: CDR1 SGHTA and CDR2 FQGNSA. This CDR3 spans 16 amino acids. V lost 1 base and J lost 4, with 14 bases in between. DNA for the CDR3: TGTGCCAGCAGCTTAGGTGGGGGAGGCCTTTACAATGAGCAGTTCTTC. Translating gives CASSLGGGGLYNEQFF.

The chain recombines TRBV14 with TRBJ2-1; D is unresolved. Germline CDR1 reads SGHDN; CDR2 reads FVKESK. V was cut by 4 bases and J by 0 bases, with 13 bases left in between. CDR3 size: 16 residues. The CDR3 DNA follows: TGTGCCAGCAGCCCTCGTATTTTAAGCTCCTACAATGAGCAGTTCTTC. Protein: CASSPRILSSYNEQFF.

This chain joins TRBV7-8 and TRBJ1-1, with 7 bases aligning to TRBD1. With 5 bases clipped from V and 1 base from J, the junction kept 1 base outside the gene matches. The CDR3 has 13 residues. Germline values: CDR1 SGHVS, CDR2 FQNEAQ. The CDR3 region has the DNA TGTGCCAGCAGCGCAGGGGGGAACACTGAAGCTTTCTTT. It is translated as CASSAGGNTEAFF.

This clonotype was recorded a few times. The chain joins TRBV18 to TRBJ1-1; D unclear. CDR3 size: 12 residues. Germline CDR1 KGHSH, CDR2 LQKENI. The germline V and J ends were trimmed by 3 bases and 6 bases, with 8 bases remaining between them. CDR3 coding DNA: TGTGCCAGCTCACCGGTCGAGGCTGAAGCTTTCTTT. Translation gives CASSPVEAEAFF.

The table lists this clonotype with a few counts. V usage is TRBV9 and J usage is TRBJ2-7; D gene uncertain. V dropped 4 bases and J dropped 3 bases, with 11 bases sitting between them. The CDR3 sequence is 13 residues long. The V gene's germline CDR1 is SGDLS and CDR2 YYNGEE. Here the CDR3 DNA reads TGTGCCAGCAGCCCCGATGCACGCTACGAGCAGTACTTC. It yields the protein CASSPDARYEQYF. Supplemented by reference TRBV9 and TRBJ2-7, the full variable domain reads DSGVTQTPKHLITATGQRVTLRCSPRSGDLSVYWYQQSLDQGLQFLIQYYNGEERAKGNILERFSAQQFPDLHSELNLSSLELGDSALYFCASSPDARYEQYFGPGTRLTVT.

The table lists this clonotype with many counts. The genes are TRBV7-9 and TRBJ2-5; D may be TRBD1 (6 bases). The CDR3 sequence is 15 residues long. The V end was cut by 3 bases, the J end by 2 bases, with 13 bases between. Germline CDR1 SEHNR, CDR2 FQNEAQ (reference sequence). CDR3 sequence (DNA): TGTGCCAGCAGCTTGTCACAGGGAAATCAAGAGACCCAGTACTTC. It yields the protein CASSLSQGNQETQYF.

This clonotype was recorded a few times. This chain connects TRBV7-6 to TRBJ2-3; D gene ambiguous. The CDR3 length is 14 residues. The germline V gene encodes CDR1 SGHVS and CDR2 FNYEAQ. V was pared by 5 bases and J by 2 bases, with 11 bases between. The CDR3 bases are TGTGCCAGCAGCGTCTTCGGGCTCACAGATACGCAGTATTTT. Amino acids: CASSVFGLTDTQYF. The entire variable domain, with the rest obtained from reference TRBV7-6 and TRBJ2-3, is as follows: GAGVSQSPRYKVTKRGQDVALRCDPISGHVSLYWYRQALGQGPEFLTYFNYEAQQDKSGLPNDRFSAERPEGSISTLTIQRTEQRDSAMYRCASSVFGLTDTQYFGPGTRLTVL.

The chain is built from TRBV5-1 and TRBJ2-5; no clear D. The V gene's germline CDR1 is SGHRS and CDR2 YFSETQ. The CDR3 has 14 amino acids. The V and J ends lost 0 bases and 5 bases respectively, with 11 bases between them. CDR3 region: CASSLATVDETQYF. CDR3 sequence (DNA): TGCGCCAGCAGCTTGGCCACGGTTGACGAGACCCAGTACTTC.

CDR3 protein: CASSQSPGTGYYGYTF. DNA of the CDR3: TGCGCCAGCAGCCAGTCCCCCGGGACAGGGTACTATGGCTACACCTTC. This chain connects TRBV4-1 to TRBJ1-2; 9 nucleotides line up with TRBD1. CDR1 is MGHRA, CDR2 YSYEKL, per germline. This CDR3 comprises 16 residues. Trimming at V came to 3 bases and at J to 3 bases, leaving 8 bases not matched to a gene.

This clonotype has more than one count but fewer than ten. The chain combines TRBV5-6 with TRBJ2-4, with D perhaps matching TRBD2 (5 bases). This CDR3 spans 16 amino acids. V lost 0 bases and J 0 bases, leaving 10 bases between the germline ends. Germline V gene data show CDR1 as SGHDT and CDR2 as YYEEEE. CDR3 in DNA: TGTGCCAGCAGCTTGGGCAATGGACTAGCCAAAAACATTCAGTACTTC. It specifies CASSLGNGLAKNIQYF.

This clonotype was counted a few times. V usage is TRBV2 and J usage is TRBJ1-1, with TRBD1 matching over 7 bases. The CDR3 covers 16 residues. Germline V gene data show CDR1 as SNHLY and CDR2 as FYNNEI. Trimming took 1 base from V and 4 from J; bases not matched to a gene: 9. CDR3 in DNA: TGTGCCAGCAGTGAAGAGGGGGCGAATGTCGGCACTGAAGCTTTCTTT. This encodes CASSEEGANVGTEAFF.

The rearrangement links TRBV7-3 to TRBJ2-7; no clear D gene. Germline V gene data show CDR1 as SGHTA and CDR2 as FQGTGA. The CDR3 consists of 12 residues. Trimming pared 5 bases from V and 6 bases from J, leaving 11 bases between. As DNA, the CDR3 is TGTGCCAGCAGCCCCAGCGATGGCGAGCAGTACTTC. Residues: CASSPSDGEQYF. The full variable domain, rest sourced from reference TRBV7-3 and TRBJ2-7, is GAGVSQTPSNKVTEKGKYVELRCDPISGHTALYWYRQSLGQGPEFLIYFQGTGAADDSGLPNDRFFAVRPEGSVSTLKIQRTERGDSAVYLCASSPSDGEQYFGPGTRLTVT.

This clonotype came up many times. V and J are TRBV5-1 and TRBJ2-5; D might be TRBD1 (6 bases). The CDR3 consists of 17 residues. CDR1 SGHRS and CDR2 YFSETQ come from the germline V gene. V was shortened by 0 bases and J by 4 bases, with 19 bases between the two germline ends. This chain's CDR3 is CASSLGGRGRFGETQYF. CDR3 nucleotide sequence: TGCGCCAGCAGCTTGGGGGGCAGGGGAAGGTTTGGAGAGACCCAGTACTTC.

This clonotype showed up just a few times. The chain carries TRBV6-5 and TRBJ2-5, with 10 bases aligning to TRBD1. This CDR3 is built from 16 residues. V was pared by 3 bases and J by 5 bases, with 9 bases of the junction left unmatched. Germline V gives CDR1 MNHEY, CDR2 SVGAGI. The DNA for the CDR3 is TGTGCCAGCAGTTATCTATGGGACAGGGGTGGGGAGACCCAGTACTTC. Translated, it gives CASSYLWDRGGETQYF.

The genes are TRBV3-1 and TRBJ2-2; TRBD2 is a possible D gene (6 bases). Germline CDR1 and CDR2: LGHDT and YNNKEL (reference sequence). The CDR3 loop spans 16 amino acids. The germline V and J ends were trimmed by 1 base and 5 bases, with 14 bases remaining between them. CDR3 sequence (DNA): TGTGCCAGCAGCCAAGGGGCGCCGGGGGAGACCGGGGAGCTGTTTTTT. Encoded protein: CASSQGAPGETGELFF.

The chain has TRBV19 and TRBJ2-5, with TRBD2 identical over 10 bases. V shed 4 bases and J 1 base; nucleotides not matched to a gene: 9. Per the germline V gene, CDR1 is LNHDA and CDR2 is SQIVND (reference sequence). This CDR3 contains 17 residues. CDR3 nucleotides: TGTGCCAGTAGTACCCAAAGGACTAGCGGACGCCAAGAGACCCAGTACTTC. Encoded protein: CASSTQRTSGRQETQYF.

The chain joins TRBV12-3 or TRBV12-4 to TRBJ2-2; 10 positions match TRBD2. Trimming at V came to 6 bases and at J to 5 bases, leaving 6 bases not matched to a gene. The CDR3 totals 15 residues. CDR3 coding DNA: TGTGCCAGCAGACCGGGACTAGCGAGGACCGGGGAGCTGTTTTTT. Translated, it gives CASRPGLARTGELFF.

This clonotype was picked up many times. J is TRBJ2-4 and V is TRBV5-1; TRBD1 matches 11 bases. The length of the CDR3 is 16 residues. Germline CDR1 reads SGHRS; CDR2 reads YFSETQ. The V gene end was trimmed by 4 bases and the J gene end by 3 bases; junction bases not matched to a gene: 6. The CDR3, as DNA: TGCGCCAGCAGCCCGGGGGGGACAGGGGGCAAAAACATTCAGTACTTC. Translated: CASSPGGTGGKNIQYF.

This clonotype was found a few times. The chain combines TRBV5-1 with TRBJ2-2, with D possibly matching TRBD2 (5 bases). The CDR3 consists of 17 residues. CDR1 SGHRS and CDR2 YFSETQ come from the germline V gene. The V gene lost 0 bases and the J gene lost 6 bases, with 18 bases spanning the gap. The CDR3: CASSLAKGSGIPGELFF. In nucleotides, the CDR3 is TGCGCCAGCAGCTTGGCCAAAGGATCCGGGATCCCCGGGGAGCTGTTTTTT.

There are a few counts of this clonotype. This chain connects TRBV12-3 or TRBV12-4 to TRBJ2-1; D is possibly TRBD2 (5 bases). V was pared by 3 bases and J by 5 bases, with 11 bases between. This CDR3 contains 14 residues. CDR3 coding DNA: TGTGCCAGCAGTTTCGAGGGAGTGAACAATGAGCAGTTCTTC. Protein sequence: CASSFEGVNNEQFF.